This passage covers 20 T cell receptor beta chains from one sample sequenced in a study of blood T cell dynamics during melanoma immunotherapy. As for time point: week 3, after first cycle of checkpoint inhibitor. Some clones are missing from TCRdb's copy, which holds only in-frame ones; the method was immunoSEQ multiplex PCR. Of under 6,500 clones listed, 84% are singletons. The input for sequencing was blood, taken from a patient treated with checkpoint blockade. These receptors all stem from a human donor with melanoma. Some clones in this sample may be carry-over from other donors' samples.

The CDR3: CASSLHRGGTEAFF. The CDR3 DNA follows: TGTGCCAGCAGCCTCCACAGGGGGGGGACTGAAGCTTTCTTT. V is TRBV7-2 and J is TRBJ1-1; 8 bases align to TRBD1. CDR1 is SGHTA, CDR2 FQGNSA, per germline. This CDR3 spans 14 amino acids. Germline trimming cut 5 bases from V and 5 bases from J; bases unmatched to any gene: 7.

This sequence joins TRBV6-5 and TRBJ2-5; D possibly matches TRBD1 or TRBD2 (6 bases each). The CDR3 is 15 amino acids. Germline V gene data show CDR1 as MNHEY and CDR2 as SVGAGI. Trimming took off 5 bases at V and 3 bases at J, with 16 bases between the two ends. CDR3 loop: CASSRRGRDKETQYF. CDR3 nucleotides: TGTGCCAGCAGTAGGAGGGGAAGGGACAAAGAGACCCAGTACTTC.

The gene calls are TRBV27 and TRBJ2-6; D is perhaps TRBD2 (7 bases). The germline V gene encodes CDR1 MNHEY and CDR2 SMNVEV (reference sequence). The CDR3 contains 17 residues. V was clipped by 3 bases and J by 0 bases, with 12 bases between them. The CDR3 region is CASSLAGDNSGANVLTF. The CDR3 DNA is TGTGCCAGCAGTTTGGCGGGGGACAACTCTGGGGCCAACGTCCTGACTTTC.

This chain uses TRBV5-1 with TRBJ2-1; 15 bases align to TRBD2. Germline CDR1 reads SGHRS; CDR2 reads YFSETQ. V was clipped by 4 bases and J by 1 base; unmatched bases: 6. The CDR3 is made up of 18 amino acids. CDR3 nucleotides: TGCGCCAGCAGCCCCGGACTAGCGGGGGGGCGTTCCTACAATGAGCAGTTCTTC. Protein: CASSPGLAGGRSYNEQFF.

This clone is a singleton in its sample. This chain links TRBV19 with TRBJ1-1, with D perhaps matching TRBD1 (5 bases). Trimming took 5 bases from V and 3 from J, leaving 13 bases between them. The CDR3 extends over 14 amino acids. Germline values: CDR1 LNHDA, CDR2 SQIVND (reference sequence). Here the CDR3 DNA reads TGTGCCAGTAGTGTGATCGGGGGGGACACTGAAGCTTTCTTT. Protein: CASSVIGGDTEAFF.

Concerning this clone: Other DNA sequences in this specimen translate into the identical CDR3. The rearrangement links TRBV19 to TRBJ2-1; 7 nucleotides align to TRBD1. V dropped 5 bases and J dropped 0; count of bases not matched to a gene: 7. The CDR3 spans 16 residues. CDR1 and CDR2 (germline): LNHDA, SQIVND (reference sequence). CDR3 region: CASSARDSSSYNEQFF. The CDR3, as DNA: TGTGCCAGTAGTGCAAGGGACAGTAGCTCCTACAATGAGCAGTTCTTC.

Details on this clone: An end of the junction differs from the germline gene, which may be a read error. CDR3 DNA: TGTGCCAGCAGCTCAACTCAGGGTTCCGCGTTGGTCTTC. Its translation: CASSSTQGSALVF. The chain carries TRBV11-2 and TRBJ2-1; D may be TRBD1 (5 bases). The CDR3 runs 13 residues. Per the germline V gene, CDR1 is SGHAT and CDR2 is FQNNGV.

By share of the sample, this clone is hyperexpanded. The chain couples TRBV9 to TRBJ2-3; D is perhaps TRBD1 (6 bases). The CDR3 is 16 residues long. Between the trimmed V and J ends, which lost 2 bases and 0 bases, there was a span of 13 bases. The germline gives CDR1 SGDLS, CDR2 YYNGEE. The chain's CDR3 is CASSVKQGSSTDTQYF. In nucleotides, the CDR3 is TGTGCCAGCAGCGTGAAACAGGGATCTAGCACAGATACGCAGTATTTT.

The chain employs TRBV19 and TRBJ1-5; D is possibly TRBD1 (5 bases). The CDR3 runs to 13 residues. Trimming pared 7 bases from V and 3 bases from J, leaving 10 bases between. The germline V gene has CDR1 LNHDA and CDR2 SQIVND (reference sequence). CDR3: CASTGHDNQPQHF. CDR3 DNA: TGTGCCAGTACAGGACATGACAATCAGCCCCAGCATTTT.

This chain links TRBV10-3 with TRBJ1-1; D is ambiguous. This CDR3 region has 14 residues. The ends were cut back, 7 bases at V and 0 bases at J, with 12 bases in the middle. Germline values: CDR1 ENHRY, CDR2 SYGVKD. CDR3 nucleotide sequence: TGTGCCATCATGGAACAGAGGGTGAACACTGAAGCTTTCTTT. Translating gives CAIMEQRVNTEAFF.

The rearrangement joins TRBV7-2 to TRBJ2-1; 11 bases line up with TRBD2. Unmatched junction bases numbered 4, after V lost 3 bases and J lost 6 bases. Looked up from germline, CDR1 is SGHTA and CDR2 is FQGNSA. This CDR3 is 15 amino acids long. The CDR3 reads CASSFTSGSGNEQFF. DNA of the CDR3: TGTGCCAGCAGCTTTACTAGCGGGAGTGGCAATGAGCAGTTCTTC.

CDR3 bases: TGTGCCAGCAGCCGCCCGACCCCGCGATCTGGAAACACCATATATTTT. This encodes CASSRPTPRSGNTIYF. The chain employs TRBV14 and TRBJ1-3; D not resolved. Per germline, CDR1 SGHDN and CDR2 FVKESK. The CDR3 length is 16 residues. The V end was cut by 4 bases, the J end by 1 base, with 14 bases between.

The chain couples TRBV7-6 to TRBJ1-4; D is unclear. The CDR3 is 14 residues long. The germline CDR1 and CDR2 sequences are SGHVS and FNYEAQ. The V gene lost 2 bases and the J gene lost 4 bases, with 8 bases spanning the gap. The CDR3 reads CASSLRIGNEKLFF. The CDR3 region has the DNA TGTGCCAGCAGCTTACGGATCGGTAATGAAAAACTGTTTTTT.

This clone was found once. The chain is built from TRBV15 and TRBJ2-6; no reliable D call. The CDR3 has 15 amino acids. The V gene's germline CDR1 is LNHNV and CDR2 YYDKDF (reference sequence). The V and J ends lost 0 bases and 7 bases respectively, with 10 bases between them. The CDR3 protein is CATSRDQTAANVLTF. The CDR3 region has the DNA TGTGCCACCAGCAGAGATCAAACAGCCGCCAACGTCCTGACTTTC.

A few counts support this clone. CDR3 DNA sequence: TGCGCCAGCAGCCAAGATTCAGGGGCCAACCCGGGGACCCAGTACTTC. Translated: CASSQDSGANPGTQYF. This chain connects TRBV4-1 to TRBJ2-5; possibly TRBD1 for D (6 bases). Germline values: CDR1 MGHRA, CDR2 YSYEKL. V was shortened by 0 bases and J by 7 bases, with 18 bases between the two germline ends. The CDR3 has 16 residues.

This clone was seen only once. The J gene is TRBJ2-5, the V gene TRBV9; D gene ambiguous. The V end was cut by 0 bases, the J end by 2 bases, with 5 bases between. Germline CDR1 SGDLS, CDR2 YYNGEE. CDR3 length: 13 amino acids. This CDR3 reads CASSVGDQETQYF. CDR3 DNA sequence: TGTGCCAGCAGCGTAGGCGATCAAGAGACCCAGTACTTC.

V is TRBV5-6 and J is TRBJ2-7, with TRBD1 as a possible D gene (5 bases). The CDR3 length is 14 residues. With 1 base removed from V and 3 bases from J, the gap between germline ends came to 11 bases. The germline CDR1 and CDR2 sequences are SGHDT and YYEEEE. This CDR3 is CASSLTGHFYEQYF. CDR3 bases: TGTGCCAGCAGCTTGACTGGACACTTCTACGAGCAGTACTTC.

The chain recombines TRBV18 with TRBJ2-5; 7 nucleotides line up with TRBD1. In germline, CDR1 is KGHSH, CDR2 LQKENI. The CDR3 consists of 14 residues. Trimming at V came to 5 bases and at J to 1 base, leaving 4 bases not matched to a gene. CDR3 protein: CASSTGQVQETQYF. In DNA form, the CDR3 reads TGTGCCAGCTCAACCGGACAGGTCCAAGAGACCCAGTACTTC.

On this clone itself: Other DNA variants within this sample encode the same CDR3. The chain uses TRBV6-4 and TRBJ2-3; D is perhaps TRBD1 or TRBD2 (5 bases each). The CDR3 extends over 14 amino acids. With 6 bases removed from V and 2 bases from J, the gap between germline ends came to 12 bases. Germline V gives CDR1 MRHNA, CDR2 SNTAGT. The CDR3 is CASSEGPNTDTQYF. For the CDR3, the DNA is TGTGCCAGCAGCGAGGGGCCGAACACAGATACGCAGTATTTT.

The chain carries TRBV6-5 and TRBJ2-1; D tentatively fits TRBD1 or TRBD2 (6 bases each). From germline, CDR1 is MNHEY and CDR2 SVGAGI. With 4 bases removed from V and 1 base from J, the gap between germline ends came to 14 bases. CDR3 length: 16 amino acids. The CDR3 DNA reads TGTGCCAGCAGTTCCCTGGGGGCGGGGTCCTACAATGAGCAGTTCTTC. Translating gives CASSSLGAGSYNEQFF.